This note documents a single T cell receptor (beta chain) sequence. Its antigen is not identified. TCRdb passed the RT-PCR reads through MiXCR, listing each CDR3 protein once. The sample has 650,000 or so distinct CDR3 sequences; less than 15% are singletons. This CDR3 has 15 residues. The V end was cut by 2 bases, the J end by 1 base, with 12 bases between. Germline CDR1 is SGHRS and CDR2 is YFSETQ. The data derive from a study of response to subunit inactivated influenza vaccine. Study observations and caveats: Authors suggested that a seasonal influenza vaccination recruits few new T cells each time.

This clonotype originated in a man aged 45-60 years who received an inactivated influenza vaccine. The chain joins TRBV5-1 to TRBJ2-5; the D gene is possibly TRBD1 (6 bases). The source was PBMCs from blood, collected 14 to 15 days before vaccination. The CDR3 DNA reads TGCGCCAGCAGCTTAATGGACAGCACCCAAGAGACCCAGTACTTC. Amino acids: CASSLMDSTQETQYF.